This passage covers 12 T cell receptor beta chains from one sample sequenced in a study of blood T cell repertoires in COVID-19. The protocol was immunoSEQ multiplex PCR, while the TCRdb copy is restricted to in-frame clones and leaves out a portion. The sample carries 33,000 or so clones, roughly 88% recorded once. Sequenced sample: peripheral blood. The receptors shown here come from a man between 65 and 85 years old with active or convalescent COVID-19.

The V call is TRBV24-1, the J call TRBJ1-5; tentatively, D is TRBD1 (5 bases). Looked up from germline, CDR1 is KGHDR and CDR2 is SFDVKD. With 0 bases removed from V and 15 bases from J, the gap between germline ends came to 17 bases. The CDR3 sequence is 14 residues long. CDR3 DNA: TGTGCCACCAGTGATTTGCAAAGGGGCGGGGGAAGGCATTTT. As protein: CATSDLQRGGGRHF.

Concerning this clone: The sample contains more than one DNA sequence encoding this CDR3. The rearrangement uses TRBV18 and TRBJ1-1, with D tentatively TRBD1 (5 bases). This CDR3 region has 14 residues. The V gene lost 2 bases and the J gene lost 1 base, with 8 bases spanning the gap. The germline gives CDR1 KGHSH, CDR2 LQKENI. In DNA, the CDR3 is TGTGCCAGCTCACCAGGGCAGGGGAACACTGAAGCTTTCTTT. Its protein product is CASSPGQGNTEAFF.

V usage is TRBV5-6 and J usage is TRBJ1-1, with a possible D match to TRBD1 (5 bases). V lost 2 bases and J lost 0, with 8 bases in between. Germline CDR1 and CDR2: SGHDT and YYEEEE. CDR3 size: 14 residues. CDR3 nucleotide sequence: TGTGCCAGCAGCTTCGACAGCGTGAACACTGAAGCTTTCTTT. The encoded protein is CASSFDSVNTEAFF.

The V gene is TRBV5-4, the J gene TRBJ1-2; a possible D gene is TRBD1 (6 bases). The CDR3 contains 15 residues. Germline assignment: CDR1 SGHNT and CDR2 YYREEE (reference sequence). Trimming stripped 4 bases from V and 3 bases from J, with 16 bases between. The CDR3 DNA is TGTGCCAGCAGCCCGAGGGGCAGGGGAGACTATGGCTACACCTTC. Amino acids: CASSPRGRGDYGYTF.

This clone was counted between two and nine times. Other DNA variants within this sample encode the same CDR3. This chain links TRBV7-9 with TRBJ1-1; 7 bases agree with TRBD1. Losses at the gene ends were 2 bases for V and 1 base for J; bases not matched to a gene: 4. CDR3 length: 15 amino acids. The V gene's germline CDR1 is SEHNR and CDR2 FQNEAQ (reference sequence). CDR3 coding DNA: TGTGCCAGCAGCTTACTTGGGACAGAGAACACTGAAGCTTTCTTT. Translation: CASSLLGTENTEAFF. Combining the CDR3 with reference TRBV7-9 and TRBJ1-1 gives the whole variable domain DTGVSQNPRHKITKRGQNVTFRCDPISEHNRLYWYRQTLGQGPEFLTYFQNEAQLEKSRLLSDRFSAERPKGSFSTLEIQRTEQGDSAMYLCASSLLGTENTEAFFGQGTRLTVV.

The V call is TRBV5-1, the J call TRBJ2-5; 8 bases are a match to TRBD1. Germline CDR1 SGHRS, CDR2 YFSETQ. V lost 4 bases to trimming and J lost 1 base; unmatched junction nucleotides: 3. The CDR3 runs 14 residues. In nucleotides, the CDR3 is TGCGCCAGCAGCCGGACAGGGTTCCAAGAGACCCAGTACTTC. It is translated as CASSRTGFQETQYF.

The rearrangement links TRBV28 to TRBJ1-1, with 7 bases fitting TRBD1. CDR1 and CDR2 from the germline V gene are MDHEN and SYDVKM. The CDR3 sequence is 14 residues long. V lost 5 bases and J lost 4; bases outside the gene matches: 7. The CDR3 protein is CASSAQAGGTEAFF. CDR3 coding DNA: TGTGCCAGCAGTGCCCAAGCAGGGGGCACTGAAGCTTTCTTT.

V usage is TRBV18 and J usage is TRBJ1-2; maybe TRBD1 (6 bases). Trimming took off 3 bases at V and 3 bases at J, with 17 bases between the two ends. Germline V gene data show CDR1 as KGHSH and CDR2 as LQKENI. The CDR3 covers 16 residues. The CDR3 region has the DNA TGTGCCAGCTCACCCCTGGATTTGGCAGGGGACTATGGCTACACCTTC. It specifies CASSPLDLAGDYGYTF.

The gene calls are TRBV19 and TRBJ1-2, with no clear D. V was clipped by 7 bases and J by 4 bases, with 10 bases between them. The germline gives CDR1 LNHDA, CDR2 SQIVND (reference sequence). The CDR3 is 12 residues long. The CDR3 loop is CASNPNTYGYTF. The CDR3 nucleotides are TGTGCCAGTAACCCCAACACCTATGGCTACACCTTC.

The chain has TRBV27 and TRBJ1-5; 11 bases agree with TRBD1. Germline V gene sequence: CDR1 MNHEY, CDR2 SMNVEV (reference sequence). The J segment lost 7 bases and the V segment lost 2 bases, leaving 7 bases of the junction unmatched. The CDR3 is 16 residues long. The CDR3, as DNA: TGTGCCAGCAGTTTAGTCGGGACAGGGGGGCGACAGCCCCAGCATTTT. Its protein is CASSLVGTGGRQPQHF.

CDR3 sequence reads: CASSIEGPRGRNTEAFF. In DNA form, the CDR3 reads TGTGCCAGTAGTATAGAGGGGCCCAGGGGGCGTAACACTGAAGCTTTCTTT. The chain links TRBV19 to TRBJ1-1; 8 positions agree with TRBD1. The CDR3 contains 17 residues. The germline V gene encodes CDR1 LNHDA and CDR2 SQIVND (reference sequence). V shed 0 bases, J shed 2 bases, and the junction held 8 bases outside the gene matches. The entire variable domain, with the rest obtained from reference TRBV19 and TRBJ1-1, is as follows: DGGITQSPKYLFRKEGQNVTLSCEQNLNHDAMYWYRQDPGQGLRLIYYSQIVNDFQKGDIAEGYSVSREKKESFPLTVTSAQKNPTAFYLCASSIEGPRGRNTEAFFGQGTRLTVV.

The V gene is TRBV5-5, the J gene TRBJ1-1, with unresolved D. Germline CDR1 and CDR2: SGHKS and YYEKEE (reference sequence). V gave up 3 bases and J gave up 1 base, with 16 bases separating them. The CDR3 covers 16 residues. The CDR3 protein is CASSWGGVIGNTEAFF. Here the CDR3 DNA reads TGTGCCAGCAGCTGGGGAGGCGTTATTGGGAACACTGAAGCTTTCTTT.